The 23 T cell receptor beta chains below all came from one sample that was sequenced in a study of beta chain features in type 1 diabetes. The whole isolated RNA underwent reverse transcription, so sequencing captured expressed TCRB transcripts. This table comes from immunoSEQ multiplex PCR, and its TCRdb copy is limited to in-frame clones, with some not included. The table includes 850,000 to 900,000 clones, roughly 16% detected once. The source material was naive CD4+ T cells from blood. The receptors derive from a woman aged 18-30 years in good health.

This clone was found a few times. The rearrangement joins TRBV29-1 to TRBJ2-1; 10 nucleotides line up with TRBD2. V shed 7 bases and J 4 bases; nucleotides not matched to a gene: 16. Looked up from germline, CDR1 is SQVTM and CDR2 is ANQGSEA. This CDR3 is 17 amino acids long. The CDR3 here is CSAKTIMSSGGYNEQFF. The CDR3 DNA follows: TGCAGCGCCAAGACCATTATGTCTAGCGGGGGATACAATGAGCAGTTCTTC.

This chain joins TRBV10-3 and TRBJ2-1; the match to TRBD2 covers 11 bases. Germline values: CDR1 ENHRY, CDR2 SYGVKD. The CDR3 is 16 residues long. With V trimmed by 6 bases and J by 4 bases, 8 bases remained unmatched. The CDR3: CAISAISGRVYNEQFF. CDR3 sequence (DNA): TGTGCCATCAGCGCAATTAGCGGGAGGGTATACAATGAGCAGTTCTTC.

The chain joins TRBV27 to TRBJ1-2, with D uncertain. V dropped 6 bases and J dropped 6 bases, with 8 bases sitting between them. Germline V gene sequence: CDR1 MNHEY, CDR2 SMNVEV (reference sequence). The CDR3 loop spans 11 amino acids. CDR3 sequence: CASSPLDGYTF. Here the CDR3 DNA reads TGTGCCAGCAGCCCCCTTGATGGCTACACCTTC.

This clone was counted only a few times. This sequence joins TRBV29-1 and TRBJ2-2; D could derive from TRBD1 or TRBD2 (7 bases each). The CDR3 runs 14 residues. V gave up 4 bases and J gave up 5 bases, with 14 bases separating them. Germline CDR1 is SQVTM and CDR2 is ANQGSEA. In nucleotides, the CDR3 is TGCAGCGTTGGCAGACAGGGAGGGACCGGGGAGCTGTTTTTT. Protein sequence: CSVGRQGGTGELFF.

The V gene is TRBV2, the J gene TRBJ1-2; tentative D call: TRBD1 (5 bases). CDR1 and CDR2 from the germline V gene are SNHLY and FYNNEI. This CDR3 is 14 amino acids long. Deletions cut 6 bases from V and 6 bases from J, with 17 bases between. The CDR3 loop is CASRIFREGDGYTF. CDR3 nucleotide sequence: TGTGCCAGCAGGATATTCAGGGAGGGTGATGGCTACACCTTC. Full variable domain (rest looked up from reference TRBV2 and TRBJ1-2): EPEVTQTPSHQVTQMGQEVILRCVPISNHLYFYWYRQILGQKVEFLVSFYNNEISEKSEIFDDQFSVERPDGSNFTLKIRSTKLEDSAMYFCASRIFREGDGYTFGSGTRLTVV.

The chain recombines TRBV4-3 with TRBJ1-2; no clear D gene. This CDR3 has 15 amino acids. Germline assignment: CDR1 LGHNA and CDR2 YSLEER. The V gene lost 0 bases and the J gene lost 8 bases, with 16 bases spanning the gap. CDR3 protein: CASSQDVSGLGGYTF. The CDR3 DNA is TGCGCCAGCAGCCAAGATGTTTCGGGGTTAGGCGGCTACACCTTC.

This clone was counted a few times. The CDR3 loop is CASSEGVGVETQYF. The DNA for the CDR3 is TGTGCCAGCAGTGAAGGGGTAGGGGTGGAGACCCAGTACTTC. J is TRBJ2-5 and V is TRBV6-1; tentatively, D is TRBD1 (5 bases). The V gene lost 1 base and the J gene lost 5 bases, with 11 bases spanning the gap. Germline V gene data show CDR1 as MNHNS and CDR2 as SASEGT. The CDR3 extends over 14 amino acids.

The sample holds a few counts of this clone. V is TRBV15 and J is TRBJ1-5, with D maybe TRBD1 (5 bases). CDR3 length equals 15 residues. Trimming cost V 0 bases and J 4 bases, with 10 bases left between them. In germline, CDR1 is LNHNV, CDR2 YYDKDF (reference sequence). In DNA form, the CDR3 reads TGTGCCACCAGCAGAGATTGGGGCGGGAATCAGCCCCAGCATTTT. This sequence encodes CATSRDWGGNQPQHF. Full variable domain (remainder filled in from reference TRBV15 and TRBJ1-5): DAMVIQNPRYQVTQFGKPVTLSCSQTLNHNVMYWYQQKSSQAPKLLFHYYDKDFNNEADTPDNFQSRRPNTSFCFLDIRSPGLGDTAMYLCATSRDWGGNQPQHFGDGTRLSIL.

The chain couples TRBV7-8 to TRBJ2-7, with TRBD2 matching 11 bases. The trim removed 4 bases at V and 3 bases at J, leaving 5 bases unmatched. The CDR3 is made up of 15 amino acids. The V gene's germline CDR1 is SGHVS and CDR2 FQNEAQ. The CDR3 region has the DNA TGTGCCAGCAGCTCGGGGGGGACTAGCGGCTACGAGCAGTACTTC. Translating gives CASSSGGTSGYEQYF.

This clone was found a few times. This chain uses TRBV2 with TRBJ2-3, with D tentatively TRBD2 (5 bases). This CDR3 has 14 amino acids. Germline-derived CDR1 and CDR2 are SNHLY and FYNNEI. The V end was cut by 4 bases, the J end by 4 bases, with 12 bases between. The CDR3 here is CASSGLITADTQYF. The CDR3, as DNA: TGTGCCAGCAGTGGACTAATTACAGCAGATACGCAGTATTTT. The whole variable domain, remainder taken from reference TRBV2 and TRBJ2-3, is EPEVTQTPSHQVTQMGQEVILRCVPISNHLYFYWYRQILGQKVEFLVSFYNNEISEKSEIFDDQFSVERPDGSNFTLKIRSTKLEDSAMYFCASSGLITADTQYFGPGTRLTVL.

This clone was counted only a few times. The V and J genes are TRBV28 and TRBJ2-5; 8 bases are shared with TRBD1. The CDR3 is made up of 14 amino acids. Germline CDR1 and CDR2: MDHEN and SYDVKM. After removal of 5 bases from V and 5 bases from J, the junction contained 7 bases not matched to a gene. CDR3 bases: TGTGCCAGCAGTCCCCGGACAGGGTGGGAGACCCAGTACTTC. It is translated as CASSPRTGWETQYF.

The CDR3 DNA is TGTGCCAGCAGTTTAGCCCTGTGGCAGGGCTATGGCTACACCTTC. Its protein is CASSLALWQGYGYTF. The rearrangement uses TRBV28 and TRBJ1-2; D possibly corresponds to TRBD1 (5 bases). Germline CDR1 reads MDHEN; CDR2 reads SYDVKM. The CDR3 totals 15 residues. V lost 2 bases and J lost 4, with 14 bases in between.

This clone was detected a few times. This chain links TRBV2 with TRBJ2-6; D gene ambiguous. Germline loops: CDR1 SNHLY, CDR2 FYNNEI. V lost 0 bases to trimming and J lost 0 bases, with 6 bases between them. The CDR3 is 16 residues long. CDR3 sequence reads: CASSEARTSGANVLTF. The CDR3 bases are TGTGCCAGCAGTGAAGCTAGGACCTCTGGGGCCAACGTCCTGACTTTC. Together with reference TRBV2 and TRBJ2-6, the CDR3 gives the full variable domain: EPEVTQTPSHQVTQMGQEVILRCVPISNHLYFYWYRQILGQKVEFLVSFYNNEISEKSEIFDDQFSVERPDGSNFTLKIRSTKLEDSAMYFCASSEARTSGANVLTFGAGSRLTVL.

This clone has a handful of counts. The chain joins TRBV4-2 to TRBJ2-1, with D tentatively TRBD1 or TRBD2 (6 bases each). Trimming took off 7 bases at V and 9 bases at J, with 13 bases between the two ends. CDR3 size: 12 residues. From germline, CDR1 is LGHNA and CDR2 YNFKEQ. The CDR3 DNA reads as TGTGCCAGCACCAAAGGGGGGTTTGAGCAGTTCTTC. This sequence encodes CASTKGGFEQFF.

The rearrangement links TRBV5-4 to TRBJ1-2; 8 bases fit TRBD1. Looked up from germline, CDR1 is SGHNT and CDR2 is YYREEE (reference sequence). The CDR3 sequence is 14 residues long. The ends lost 7 bases at V and 7 bases at J; junction bases unmatched: 12. In nucleotides, the CDR3 is TGTGCCAGCGGGAGGGCAGGGGGCGTGTCTGGCTACACCTTC. Residues: CASGRAGGVSGYTF.

The gene calls are TRBV15 and TRBJ1-1; no clear D gene. CDR1 and CDR2 (germline): LNHNV, YYDKDF (reference sequence). The CDR3 has 12 amino acids. V was pared by 5 bases and J by 3 bases, with 7 bases between. The chain's CDR3 is CATSDGYTEAFF. CDR3 DNA sequence: TGTGCCACCAGCGACGGATACACTGAAGCTTTCTTT. Based on the CDR3 plus reference TRBV15 and TRBJ1-1, the full variable domain is DAMVIQNPRYQVTQFGKPVTLSCSQTLNHNVMYWYQQKSSQAPKLLFHYYDKDFNNEADTPDNFQSRRPNTSFCFLDIRSPGLGDTAMYLCATSDGYTEAFFGQGTRLTVV.

As regards this clone: Additional DNA sequences in this sample encode the identical CDR3. This chain connects TRBV7-2 to TRBJ1-5; no clear D gene. Germline V CDR1 and CDR2: SGHTA, FQGNSA. Trimming removed 4 bases from V and 1 base from J, with 2 bases in between. The CDR3 runs 12 residues. In DNA form, the CDR3 reads TGTGCCAGCAGCTACAGCAATCAGCCCCAGCATTTT. Residues: CASSYSNQPQHF.

The chain combines TRBV7-8 with TRBJ2-6; D is unresolved. The germline V gene encodes CDR1 SGHVS and CDR2 FQNEAQ. V was cut by 1 base and J by 6 bases, with 10 bases left in between. The CDR3 contains 15 residues. The CDR3 coding sequence is TGTGCCAGCAGCTTAGGAGGAAGGGAGGCCAACGTCCTGACTTTC. It encodes CASSLGGREANVLTF.

This chain connects TRBV4-3 to TRBJ1-2; D is unresolved. The CDR3 sequence is 13 residues long. Germline CDR1 and CDR2: LGHNA and YSLEER. Trimming pared 0 bases from V and 6 bases from J, leaving 8 bases between. In DNA, the CDR3 is TGCGCCAGCAGCCAAGATCCTAGGCATGGCTACACCTTC. Its translation: CASSQDPRHGYTF.

This clone was detected only a few times. V gene TRBV7-2 combines with J gene TRBJ2-3, with unresolved D. Germline V gene lookup returns CDR1 SGHTA and CDR2 FQGNSA. V lost 3 bases and J 3 bases, leaving 13 bases between the germline ends. The CDR3 runs to 15 residues. In DNA form, the CDR3 reads TGTGCCAGCAGCTTGGTTCCGCTTCTTACAGATACGCAGTATTTT. Translating it yields CASSLVPLLTDTQYF.

V is TRBV28 and J is TRBJ2-1; possibly TRBD1 or TRBD2 for D (5 bases each). Germline V gives CDR1 MDHEN, CDR2 SYDVKM. The ends were cut back, 3 bases at V and 3 bases at J, with 15 bases in the middle. The length of the CDR3 is 16 residues. The CDR3 DNA reads TGTGCCAGCAGTTTTGTTACTTCAGGGAGCTACAATGAGCAGTTCTTC. Amino acid sequence: CASSFVTSGSYNEQFF.

J is TRBJ1-2 and V is TRBV5-1; D is perhaps TRBD1 (6 bases). The CDR3 is 14 residues long. Between the trimmed V and J ends, which lost 5 bases and 8 bases, there was a span of 19 bases. Germline assignment: CDR1 SGHRS and CDR2 YFSETQ. The CDR3 is CASSLGPQGRGYTF. The CDR3 DNA reads as TGCGCCAGCAGTCTTGGACCCCAGGGGAGGGGCTACACCTTC.

Here the CDR3 DNA reads TGTGCCAGCAGCCAGCAGGGGGCTTCAGTGGGTTACGAGCAGTACTTC. This gives the protein CASSQQGASVGYEQYF. The chain carries TRBV4-2 and TRBJ2-7; 8 bases are a match to TRBD1. CDR3 length: 16 amino acids. Germline CDR1 is LGHNA and CDR2 is YNFKEQ. With 3 bases clipped from V and 4 bases from J, the junction kept 11 bases outside the gene matches.